This T cell receptor beta chain is drawn from a study of monozygotic twins with inflammatory bowel disease. Each CDR3 protein gets one entry in TCRdb, which reprocessed the 5' RACE reads and gives no DNA. This sample's clone table lists some 170,000 distinct CDR3 sequences. The TCR comes from a human donor with ulcerative colitis or Crohn's disease, or a healthy co-twin of an affected twin (not recorded which). Sequenced input: blood.

This CDR3 reads CASITTAVDNQPQHF. The J gene is TRBJ1-5, the V gene TRBV19. Per the germline V gene, CDR1 is LNHDA and CDR2 is SQIVND (reference sequence). This CDR3 has 15 amino acids.